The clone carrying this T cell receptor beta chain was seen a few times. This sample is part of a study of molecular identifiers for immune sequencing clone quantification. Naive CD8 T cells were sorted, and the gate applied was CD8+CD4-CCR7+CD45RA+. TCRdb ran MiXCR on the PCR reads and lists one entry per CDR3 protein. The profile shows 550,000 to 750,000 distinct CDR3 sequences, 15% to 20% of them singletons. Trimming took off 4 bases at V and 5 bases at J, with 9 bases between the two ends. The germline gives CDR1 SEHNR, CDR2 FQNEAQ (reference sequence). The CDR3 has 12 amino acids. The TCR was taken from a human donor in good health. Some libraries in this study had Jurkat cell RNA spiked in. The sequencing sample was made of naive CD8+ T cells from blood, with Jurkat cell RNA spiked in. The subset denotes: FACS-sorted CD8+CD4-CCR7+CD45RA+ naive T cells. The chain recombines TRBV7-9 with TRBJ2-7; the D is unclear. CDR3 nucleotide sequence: TGTGCCAGCAGCTCTACAGAGGACGAGCAGTACTTC. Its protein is CASSSTEDEQYF. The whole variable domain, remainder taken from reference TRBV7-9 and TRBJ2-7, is DTGVSQNPRHKITKRGQNVTFRCDPISEHNRLYWYRQTLGQGPEFLTYFQNEAQLEKSRLLSDRFSAERPKGSFSTLEIQRTEQGDSAMYLCASSSTEDEQYFGPGTRLTVT.